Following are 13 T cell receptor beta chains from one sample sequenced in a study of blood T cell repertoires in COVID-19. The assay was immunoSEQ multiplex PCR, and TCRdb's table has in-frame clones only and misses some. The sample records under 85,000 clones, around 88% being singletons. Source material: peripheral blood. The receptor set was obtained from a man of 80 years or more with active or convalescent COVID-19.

The CDR3 is CPGSDIQTQTNTGELFF. The CDR3 coding sequence is TGTCCTGGGAGCGATATCCAAACTCAAACGAACACCGGGGAGCTGTTTTTT. This chain uses TRBV22-1 with TRBJ2-2; no check of the table's D call, TRBD2, against the DNA was made. TRBV22-1 is a listed pseudogene. The CDR3 totals 17 residues.

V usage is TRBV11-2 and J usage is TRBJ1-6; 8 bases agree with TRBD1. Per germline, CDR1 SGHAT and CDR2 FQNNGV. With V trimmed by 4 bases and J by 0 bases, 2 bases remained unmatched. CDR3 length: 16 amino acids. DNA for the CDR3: TGTGCCAGCAGCTCACAGGGGGGCTCCTATAATTCACCCCTCCACTTT. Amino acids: CASSSQGGSYNSPLHF. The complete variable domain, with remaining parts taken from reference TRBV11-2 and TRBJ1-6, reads EAGVAQSPRYKIIEKRQSVAFWCNPISGHATLYWYQQILGQGPKLLIQFQNNGVVDDSQLPKDRFSAERLKGVDSTLKIQPAKLEDSAVYLCASSSQGGSYNSPLHFGNGTRLTVT.

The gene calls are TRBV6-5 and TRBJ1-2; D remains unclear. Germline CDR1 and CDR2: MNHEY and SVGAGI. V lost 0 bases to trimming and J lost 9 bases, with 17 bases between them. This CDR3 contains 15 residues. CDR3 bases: TGTGCCAGCAGTTACTCGATTGGCGGGCCGGGTAGCTACACCTTC. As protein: CASSYSIGGPGSYTF.

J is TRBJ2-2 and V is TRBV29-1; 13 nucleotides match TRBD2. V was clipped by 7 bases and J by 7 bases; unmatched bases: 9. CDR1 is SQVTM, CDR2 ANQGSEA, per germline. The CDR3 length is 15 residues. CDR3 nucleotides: TGCAGCGGTACCGGGACTAGCGGGATCGACGGGGAGCTGTTTTTT. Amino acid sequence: CSGTGTSGIDGELFF.

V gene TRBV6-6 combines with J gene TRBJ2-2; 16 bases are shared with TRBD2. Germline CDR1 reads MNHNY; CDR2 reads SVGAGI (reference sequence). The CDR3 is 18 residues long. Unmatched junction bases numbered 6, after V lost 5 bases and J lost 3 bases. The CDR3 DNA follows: TGTGCCAGCAGTCCTTCCGGGACTAGCGGGGGGGACACCGGGGAGCTGTTTTTT. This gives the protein CASSPSGTSGGDTGELFF.

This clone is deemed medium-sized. This CDR3 is CASSISRLLGGTGELFF. The CDR3 bases are TGTGCCAGTAGTATAAGTCGATTACTCGGAGGCACCGGGGAGCTGTTTTTT. The J gene is TRBJ2-2, the V gene TRBV19, with a weak D call TRBD2 (5 bases). The germline V gene encodes CDR1 LNHDA and CDR2 SQIVND (reference sequence). The V gene lost 2 bases and the J gene lost 4 bases, with 17 bases spanning the gap. CDR3 size: 17 residues.

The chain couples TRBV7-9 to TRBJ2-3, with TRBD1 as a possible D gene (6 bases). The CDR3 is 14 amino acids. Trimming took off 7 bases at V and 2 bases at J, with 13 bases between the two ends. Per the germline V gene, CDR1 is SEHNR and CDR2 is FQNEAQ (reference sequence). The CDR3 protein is CASNFRGYTDTQYF. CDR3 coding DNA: TGTGCCAGCAACTTCAGGGGCTACACAGATACGCAGTATTTT.

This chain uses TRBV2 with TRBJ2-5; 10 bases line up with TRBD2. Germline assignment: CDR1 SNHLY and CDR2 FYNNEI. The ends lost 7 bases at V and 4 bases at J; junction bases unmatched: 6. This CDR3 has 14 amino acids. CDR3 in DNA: TGTGCCAGCATCAGCGGGAGGGCCGTAGAGACCCAGTACTTC. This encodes CASISGRAVETQYF.

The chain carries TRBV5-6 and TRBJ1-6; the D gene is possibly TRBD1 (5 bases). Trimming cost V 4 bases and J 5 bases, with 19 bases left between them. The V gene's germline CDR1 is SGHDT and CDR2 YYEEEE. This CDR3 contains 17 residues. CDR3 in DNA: TGTGCCAGCAGCCCACCAAGGGGTCCAATCCATAATTCACCCCTCCACTTT. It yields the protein CASSPPRGPIHNSPLHF.

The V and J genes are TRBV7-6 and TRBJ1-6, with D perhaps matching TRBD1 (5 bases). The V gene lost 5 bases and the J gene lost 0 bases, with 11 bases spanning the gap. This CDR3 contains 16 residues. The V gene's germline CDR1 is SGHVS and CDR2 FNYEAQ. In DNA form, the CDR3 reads TGTGCCAGCAGCACAGGACCTAGCTCCTATAATTCACCCCTCCACTTT. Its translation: CASSTGPSSYNSPLHF.

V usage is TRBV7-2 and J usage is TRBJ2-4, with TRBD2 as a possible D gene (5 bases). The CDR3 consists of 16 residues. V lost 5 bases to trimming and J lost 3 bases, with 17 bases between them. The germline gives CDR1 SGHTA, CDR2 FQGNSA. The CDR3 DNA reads TGTGCCAGCAGCCATCCGGCCCCCGGAGGCAAAAACATTCAGTACTTC. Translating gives CASSHPAPGGKNIQYF.

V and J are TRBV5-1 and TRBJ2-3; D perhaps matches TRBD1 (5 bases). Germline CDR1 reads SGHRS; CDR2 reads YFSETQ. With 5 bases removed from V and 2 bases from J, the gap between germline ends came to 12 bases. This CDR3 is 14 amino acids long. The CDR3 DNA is TGCGCCAGCAGTCTCCAGGGCAACACAGATACGCAGTATTTT. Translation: CASSLQGNTDTQYF.

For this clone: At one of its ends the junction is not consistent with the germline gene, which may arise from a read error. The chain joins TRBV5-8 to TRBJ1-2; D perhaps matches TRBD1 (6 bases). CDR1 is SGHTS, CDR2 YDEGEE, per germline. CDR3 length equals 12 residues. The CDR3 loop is CASRGWTAPIAF. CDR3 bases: TGTGCCAGCAGGGGGTGGACAGCCCCGATAGCCTTC.